Included here is one T cell receptor (beta chain) sequence, with context. This entry is derived from a study of blood T cell repertoires in COVID-19. V was cut by 7 bases and J by 0 bases, with 10 bases left in between. The CDR3 sequence is 14 residues long. Germline assignment: CDR1 LNHDA and CDR2 SQIVND (reference sequence). Some clones are missing from TCRdb's copy, which holds only in-frame ones; the method was immunoSEQ multiplex PCR. The sample lists around 150,000 clones; about 80% were seen once. The sequence was collected from a woman aged 55 to 70 with acute or convalescent COVID-19. This chain joins TRBV19 and TRBJ1-3; a weak D match, TRBD1 (6 bases). The sequenced sample consisted of peripheral blood. CDR3 loop: CASTKGGSGNTIYF. DNA of the CDR3: TGTGCCAGTACTAAAGGGGGCTCTGGAAACACCATATATTTT. Full variable domain (rest looked up from reference TRBV19 and TRBJ1-3): DGGITQSPKYLFRKEGQNVTLSCEQNLNHDAMYWYRQDPGQGLRLIYYSQIVNDFQKGDIAEGYSVSREKKESFPLTVTSAQKNPTAFYLCASTKGGSGNTIYFGEGSWLTVV.